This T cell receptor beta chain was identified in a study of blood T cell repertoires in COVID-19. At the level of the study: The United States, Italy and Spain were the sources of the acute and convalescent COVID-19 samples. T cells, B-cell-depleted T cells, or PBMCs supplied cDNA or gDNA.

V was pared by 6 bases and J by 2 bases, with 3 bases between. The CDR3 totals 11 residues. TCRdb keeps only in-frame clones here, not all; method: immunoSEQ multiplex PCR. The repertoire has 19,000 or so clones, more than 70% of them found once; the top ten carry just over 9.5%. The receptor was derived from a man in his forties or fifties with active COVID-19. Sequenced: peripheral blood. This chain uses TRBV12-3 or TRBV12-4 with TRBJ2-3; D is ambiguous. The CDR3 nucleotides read TGTGCCAGCAGCTTCACAGATACGCAGTATTTT. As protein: CASSFTDTQYF.